These 14 T cell receptor beta chains originate from one sample sequenced in a study of T cell responses to AZD1222 COVID-19 vaccine (dated by TCRdb to the early 2020s). The library was made by the immunoSEQ multiplex PCR assay. The table comes from immuneACCESS by way of TCRdb, which keeps in-frame sequences with V and J called. Part of the clones is missing from these tables; in studies checked, under half for an unresolved V gene and the rest for unknown reasons. The sample data list tens of thousands of clones, and about 91% of these were observed just once. Under 3.5% of the sample rests with the top ten. This specimen's time point label, interpreted: about 28 days (+/-7) after the second vaccine dose. The sequencing used peripheral blood, collected 28 days after the second AZD1222 dose. The receptors come from an adult who received the AZD1222 COVID-19 vaccine.

The CDR3 loop reads CASSPPTSGRGEQFF. DNA of the CDR3: TGTGCCAGCAGCCCCCCAACTAGCGGGAGGGGGGAGCAGTTCTTC. The chain employs TRBV13 and TRBJ2-1; 13 nucleotides line up with TRBD2. V was clipped by 5 bases and J by 10 bases; unmatched bases: 8. Germline lookup yields CDR1 PRHDT and CDR2 FYEKMQ (reference sequence). The CDR3 is 15 amino acids.

CDR3 protein: CASSQDTSGRGTAYEQYF. CDR3 DNA sequence: TGTGCCAGCAGCCAAGATACTAGCGGGAGGGGGACGGCCTACGAGCAGTACTTC. The V call is TRBV3-1 (or the pseudogene TRBV3-2), the J call TRBJ2-7, with TRBD2 matching over 13 bases. The CDR3 spans 18 residues. Unmatched junction bases numbered 7, after V lost 0 bases and J lost 2 bases. Germline V gene data show CDR1 as LGHDT and CDR2 as YNNKEL (reference sequence).

The V call is TRBV24-1, the J call TRBJ2-1; no clear D gene. This CDR3 region has 13 residues. The germline V and J ends were trimmed by 7 bases and 7 bases, with 13 bases remaining between them. CDR1 and CDR2 (germline): KGHDR, SFDVKD. CDR3 sequence reads: CATSRPGENEQFF. The DNA for the CDR3 is TGTGCCACCAGCAGGCCCGGCGAGAATGAGCAGTTCTTC.

The chain recombines TRBV4-1 with TRBJ1-3; a weak D match, TRBD1 (6 bases). CDR1 MGHRA and CDR2 YSYEKL come from the germline V gene. The CDR3 covers 17 residues. V was cut by 4 bases and J by 0 bases, with 16 bases left in between. The chain's CDR3 is CASSPQAGASSGNTIYF. CDR3 in DNA: TGCGCCAGCAGCCCTCAGGCGGGGGCCAGCTCTGGAAACACCATATATTTT.

The chain links TRBV6-5 to TRBJ2-7, with 7 bases identical to TRBD2. The V segment lost 0 bases and the J segment 4 bases; nucleotides outside the gene matches: 6. The CDR3 runs to 15 residues. The germline CDR1 and CDR2 sequences are MNHEY and SVGAGI. CDR3: CASSYSAGAGYEQYF. DNA for the CDR3: TGTGCCAGCAGTTACTCGGCGGGAGCGGGGTACGAGCAGTACTTC.

The chain carries TRBV10-3 and TRBJ2-7; D ambiguous. The CDR3 length is 15 residues. From germline, CDR1 is ENHRY and CDR2 SYGVKD. V shed 4 bases and J shed 0 bases, with 13 bases lying between them. This chain's CDR3 is CAISVSRSSSYEQYF. The CDR3 nucleotides read TGTGCCATCAGTGTCTCGCGATCTAGCTCCTACGAGCAGTACTTC.

The chain uses TRBV7-2 and TRBJ2-1; possibly TRBD1 for D (5 bases). The germline gives CDR1 SGHTA, CDR2 FQGNSA. The germline V and J ends were trimmed by 7 bases and 7 bases, with 14 bases remaining between them. The CDR3 runs to 13 residues. The CDR3 here is CASTTPGKNEQFF. The CDR3, as DNA: TGTGCCAGCACCACCCCAGGGAAAAATGAGCAGTTCTTC.

The V call is TRBV30, the J call TRBJ1-5, with unresolved D. Germline values: CDR1 GTSNPN, CDR2 SVGIG (reference sequence). Trimming took 2 bases from V and 5 from J, leaving 10 bases between them. The length of the CDR3 is 13 residues. The CDR3 DNA reads as TGTGCCTGGAGTTCCGGTCTCCATCAGCCCCAGCATTTT. Encoded protein: CAWSSGLHQPQHF.

The chain employs TRBV12-3 or TRBV12-4 and TRBJ2-2, with 7 bases that match TRBD1. The CDR3 has 12 amino acids. Trimming at V came to 6 bases and at J to 8 bases, leaving 3 bases not matched to a gene. The CDR3 bases are TGTGCCAGCAGATTGACAGGGGGGGAGCTGTTTTTT. Translating gives CASRLTGGELFF.

The chain employs TRBV3-1 (or the pseudogene TRBV3-2) and TRBJ2-3, with D possibly TRBD1 on 6 matching bases. The CDR3 consists of 15 residues. Germline CDR1 is LGHDT and CDR2 is YNNKEL (reference sequence). V was cut by 1 base and J by 0 bases, with 8 bases left in between. The CDR3 coding sequence is TGTGCCAGCAGCCAAGGACAGGACAGCACAGATACGCAGTATTTT. It specifies CASSQGQDSTDTQYF.

This chain links TRBV11-2 with TRBJ2-1; TRBD2 matches at 8 bases. V dropped 2 bases and J dropped 12; count of bases not matched to a gene: 3. Germline V gene sequence: CDR1 SGHAT, CDR2 FQNNGV. This CDR3 region has 12 residues. CDR3 sequence: CASSLFAGGQFF. CDR3 nucleotides: TGTGCCAGCAGCTTATTTGCGGGAGGGCAGTTCTTC.

Worth noting for this clone: The same CDR3 is also encoded by other DNA sequences in this sample. This CDR3 reads CASSPGGLDQPQHF. The DNA of the CDR3 is TGTGCCAGCAGCCCAGGGGGCCTAGATCAGCCCCAGCATTTT. The chain is built from TRBV4-2 and TRBJ1-5; 8 nucleotides align to TRBD1. Germline lookup yields CDR1 LGHNA and CDR2 YNFKEQ. J was trimmed by 5 bases and V by 4 bases; bases with no gene match: 4. The CDR3 contains 14 residues.

This clone showed up just a few times. In DNA, the CDR3 is TGTGCCAGTAGCCCCCGGACAGGGGGTATCAACAATGAGCAGTTCTTC. Translating it yields CASSPRTGGINNEQFF. The rearrangement links TRBV19 to TRBJ2-1, with 10 bases matching TRBD1. The CDR3 has 16 amino acids. The ends lost 6 bases at V and 5 bases at J; junction bases unmatched: 10. The germline V gene has CDR1 LNHDA and CDR2 SQIVND (reference sequence).

V and J are TRBV2 and TRBJ1-1, with unresolved D. Germline loops: CDR1 SNHLY, CDR2 FYNNEI. Trimming shortened V by 3 bases and J by 5 bases, and 7 bases separated the two germline ends. The CDR3 has 12 residues. The CDR3 DNA reads as TGTGCCAGCAGTGAGGGTGCGACTGAAGCTTTCTTT. Protein sequence: CASSEGATEAFF.